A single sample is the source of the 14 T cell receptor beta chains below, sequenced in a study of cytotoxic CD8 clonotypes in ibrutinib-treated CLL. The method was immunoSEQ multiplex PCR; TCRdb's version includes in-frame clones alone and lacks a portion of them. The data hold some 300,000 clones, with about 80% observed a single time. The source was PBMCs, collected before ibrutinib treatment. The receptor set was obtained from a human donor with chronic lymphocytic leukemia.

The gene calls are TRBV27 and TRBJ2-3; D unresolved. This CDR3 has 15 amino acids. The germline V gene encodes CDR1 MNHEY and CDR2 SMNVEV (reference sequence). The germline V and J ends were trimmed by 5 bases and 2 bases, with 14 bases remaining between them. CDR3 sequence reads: CASSLSPLSTDTQYF. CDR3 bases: TGTGCCAGCAGTCTCTCCCCCCTATCCACAGATACGCAGTATTTT.

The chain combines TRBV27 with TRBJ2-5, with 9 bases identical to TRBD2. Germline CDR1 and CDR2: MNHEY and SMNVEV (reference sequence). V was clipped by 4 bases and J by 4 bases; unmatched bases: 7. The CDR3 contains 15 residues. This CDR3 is CASSWIAGVGETQYF. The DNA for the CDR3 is TGTGCCAGCAGTTGGATAGCGGGAGTAGGAGAGACCCAGTACTTC.

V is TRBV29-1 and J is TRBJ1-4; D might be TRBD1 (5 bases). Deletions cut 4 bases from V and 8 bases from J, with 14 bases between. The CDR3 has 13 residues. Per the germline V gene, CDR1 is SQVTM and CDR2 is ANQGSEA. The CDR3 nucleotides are TGCAGCGTTGCACCGGGACTAGGGGAAAAACTGTTTTTT. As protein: CSVAPGLGEKLFF.

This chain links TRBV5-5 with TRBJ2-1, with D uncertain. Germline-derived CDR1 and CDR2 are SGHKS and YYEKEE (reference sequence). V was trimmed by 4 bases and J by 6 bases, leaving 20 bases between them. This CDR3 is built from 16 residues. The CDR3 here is CASSRLILVEANEQFF. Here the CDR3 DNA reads TGTGCCAGCAGCCGCTTAATTCTCGTTGAGGCCAATGAGCAGTTCTTC. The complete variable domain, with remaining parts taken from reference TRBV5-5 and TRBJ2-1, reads DAGVTQSPTHLIKTRGQQVTLRCSPISGHKSVSWYQQVLGQGPQFIFQYYEKEERGRGNFPDRFSARQFPNYSSELNVNALLLGDSALYLCASSRLILVEANEQFFGPGTRLTVL.

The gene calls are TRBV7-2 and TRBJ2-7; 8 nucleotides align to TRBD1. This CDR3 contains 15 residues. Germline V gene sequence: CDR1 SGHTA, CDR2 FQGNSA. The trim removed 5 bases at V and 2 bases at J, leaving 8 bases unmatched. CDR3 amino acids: CASSRWGQEPYEQYF. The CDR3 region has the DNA TGTGCCAGCAGCCGATGGGGACAGGAGCCCTACGAGCAGTACTTC.

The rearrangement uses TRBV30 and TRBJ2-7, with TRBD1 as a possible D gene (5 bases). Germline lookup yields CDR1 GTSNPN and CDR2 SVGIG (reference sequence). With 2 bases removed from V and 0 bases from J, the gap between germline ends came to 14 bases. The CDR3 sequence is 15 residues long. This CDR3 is CAWSSVTATSYEQYF. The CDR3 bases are TGTGCCTGGAGTTCGGTGACAGCCACCTCCTACGAGCAGTACTTC.

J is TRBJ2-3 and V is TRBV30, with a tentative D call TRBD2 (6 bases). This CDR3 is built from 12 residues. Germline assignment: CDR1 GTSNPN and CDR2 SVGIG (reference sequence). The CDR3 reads CAWEGGEDTQYF. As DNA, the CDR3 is TGTGCGTGGGAAGGAGGGGAGGATACGCAGTATTTT.

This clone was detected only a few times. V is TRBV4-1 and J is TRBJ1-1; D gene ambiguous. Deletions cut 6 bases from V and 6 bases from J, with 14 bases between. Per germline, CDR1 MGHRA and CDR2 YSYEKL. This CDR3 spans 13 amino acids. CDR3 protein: CASSTREIAEAFF. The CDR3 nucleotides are TGCGCCAGCAGTACCCGGGAAATCGCTGAAGCTTTCTTT.

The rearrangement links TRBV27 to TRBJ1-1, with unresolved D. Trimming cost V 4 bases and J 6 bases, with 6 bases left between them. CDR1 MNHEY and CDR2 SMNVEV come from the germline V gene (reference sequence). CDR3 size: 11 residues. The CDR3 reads CASSSDSEAFF. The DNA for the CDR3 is TGTGCCAGCAGTTCGGACTCTGAAGCTTTCTTT.

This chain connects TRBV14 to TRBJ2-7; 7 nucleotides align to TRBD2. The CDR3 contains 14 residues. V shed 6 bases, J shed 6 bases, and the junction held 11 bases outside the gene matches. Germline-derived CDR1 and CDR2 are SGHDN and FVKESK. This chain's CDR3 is CASRPTGEGPEQYF. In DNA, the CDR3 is TGTGCCAGCAGGCCCACTGGGGAGGGACCCGAGCAGTACTTC.

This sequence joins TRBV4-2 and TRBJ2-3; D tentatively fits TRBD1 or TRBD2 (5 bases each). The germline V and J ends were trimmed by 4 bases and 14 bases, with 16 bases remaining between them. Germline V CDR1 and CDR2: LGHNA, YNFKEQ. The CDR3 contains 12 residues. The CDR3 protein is CASSRFGTNLYF. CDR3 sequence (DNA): TGTGCCAGCAGCCGCTTCGGGACGAACCTGTATTTT.

The CDR3 sequence: CASKTGREGQETQYF. In DNA form, the CDR3 reads TGTGCCAGCAAGACCGGGCGGGAGGGCCAGGAGACCCAGTACTTC. This chain connects TRBV7-9 to TRBJ2-5; the match to TRBD2 covers 9 bases. Germline assignment: CDR1 SEHNR and CDR2 FQNEAQ (reference sequence). CDR3 length: 15 amino acids. The V gene end was trimmed by 7 bases and the J gene end by 5 bases; junction bases not matched to a gene: 11.

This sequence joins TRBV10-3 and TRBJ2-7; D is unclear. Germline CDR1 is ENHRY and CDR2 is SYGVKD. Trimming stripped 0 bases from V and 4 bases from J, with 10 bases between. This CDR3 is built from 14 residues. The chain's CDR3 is CAISESAKFYEQYF. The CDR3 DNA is TGTGCCATCAGTGAGTCGGCAAAATTTTACGAGCAGTACTTC.

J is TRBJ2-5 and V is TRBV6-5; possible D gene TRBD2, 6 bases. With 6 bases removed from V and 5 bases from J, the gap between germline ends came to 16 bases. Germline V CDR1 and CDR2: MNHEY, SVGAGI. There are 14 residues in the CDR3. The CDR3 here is CASSRPLASETQYF. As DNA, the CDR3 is TGTGCCAGCAGCCGACCACTAGCCTCGGAGACCCAGTACTTC.